This passage covers 24 T cell receptor beta chains from one sample sequenced in a study of OX40 agonist ivuxolimab in advanced cancers. Sequencing used immunoSEQ multiplex PCR; TCRdb keeps in-frame clones, though not all of them. The sample holds roughly 100,000 clones; approximately 90% are singletons and the top ten take roughly 0.8%. The sample was CD4+ or CD8+ T cells sorted from blood, taken in a trial of the OX40 agonist ivuxolimab. All receptors derive from an adult with an advanced solid tumor such as melanoma, head and neck, liver or kidney cancer.

This chain joins TRBV28 and TRBJ2-7, with D possibly being TRBD1 or TRBD2 (6 bases each). This CDR3 has 15 residues. From germline, CDR1 is MDHEN and CDR2 SYDVKM. Trimming removed 2 bases at V and 0 bases at J, with 11 bases between. The CDR3 DNA follows: TGTGCCAGCAGTTTAGCGGGACAAAACTCCTACGAGCAGTACTTC. Translating gives CASSLAGQNSYEQYF.

V is TRBV27 and J is TRBJ2-5; TRBD1 is a possible D gene (5 bases). The CDR3 totals 14 residues. Trimming shortened V by 3 bases and J by 4 bases, and 12 bases separated the two germline ends. Germline V gene sequence: CDR1 MNHEY, CDR2 SMNVEV (reference sequence). CDR3 DNA: TGTGCCAGCAGTTTCGTGGGGCGGAGAGAGACCCAGTACTTC. The encoded protein is CASSFVGRRETQYF.

CDR3 loop: CASSPTLLVADTQYF. The CDR3 DNA reads TGTGCCAGCAGCCCGACCCTCCTAGTTGCAGATACGCAGTATTTT. The chain recombines TRBV7-9 with TRBJ2-3; no clear D. The CDR3 has 15 residues. With 5 bases removed from V and 4 bases from J, the gap between germline ends came to 16 bases. The V gene's germline CDR1 is SEHNR and CDR2 FQNEAQ (reference sequence). The whole variable domain, filled in from reference TRBV7-9 and TRBJ2-3, reads DTGVSQNPRHKITKRGQNVTFRCDPISEHNRLYWYRQTLGQGPEFLTYFQNEAQLEKSRLLSDRFSAERPKGSFSTLEIQRTEQGDSAMYLCASSPTLLVADTQYFGPGTRLTVL.

The chain combines TRBV19 with TRBJ2-2; 8 bases match TRBD1. Germline trimming cut 7 bases from V and 7 bases from J; bases unmatched to any gene: 8. The CDR3 runs 14 residues. Germline CDR1 LNHDA, CDR2 SQIVND (reference sequence). This CDR3 reads CASTSTGGGGELFF. The CDR3 nucleotides are TGTGCCAGTACCTCAACAGGGGGTGGCGGGGAGCTGTTTTTT. The full variable domain, rest sourced from reference TRBV19 and TRBJ2-2, is DGGITQSPKYLFRKEGQNVTLSCEQNLNHDAMYWYRQDPGQGLRLIYYSQIVNDFQKGDIAEGYSVSREKKESFPLTVTSAQKNPTAFYLCASTSTGGGGELFFGEGSRLTVL.

V gene TRBV19 combines with J gene TRBJ1-5; the D gene is possibly TRBD1 (5 bases). V lost 3 bases and J lost 0, with 12 bases in between. This CDR3 has 16 residues. The germline gives CDR1 LNHDA, CDR2 SQIVND (reference sequence). The CDR3: CASSIWGRVSNQPQHF. CDR3 coding DNA: TGTGCCAGTAGTATTTGGGGCAGGGTTAGCAATCAGCCCCAGCATTTT. The full variable domain, in which reference TRBV19 and TRBJ1-5 provide the parts outside the CDR3, is DGGITQSPKYLFRKEGQNVTLSCEQNLNHDAMYWYRQDPGQGLRLIYYSQIVNDFQKGDIAEGYSVSREKKESFPLTVTSAQKNPTAFYLCASSIWGRVSNQPQHFGDGTRLSIL.

The genes are TRBV28 and TRBJ2-2, with D hard to call. Trimming took 2 bases from V and 1 from J, leaving 5 bases between them. This CDR3 is 14 amino acids long. Germline lookup yields CDR1 MDHEN and CDR2 SYDVKM. The CDR3 region has the DNA TGTGCCAGCAGTTTAGGGCAGAACACCGGGGAGCTGTTTTTT. As protein: CASSLGQNTGELFF.

The chain couples TRBV4-1 to TRBJ2-3; D gene uncertain. The CDR3 is made up of 12 amino acids. Germline lookup yields CDR1 MGHRA and CDR2 YSYEKL. Trimming pared 3 bases from V and 0 bases from J, leaving 1 base between. This chain's CDR3 is CASSQSTDTQYF. The DNA of the CDR3 is TGCGCCAGCAGCCAGAGCACAGATACGCAGTATTTT.

V gene TRBV19 combines with J gene TRBJ1-3; a possible D gene is TRBD1 (5 bases). V shed 2 bases and J shed 1 base, with 12 bases lying between them. Germline V gene data show CDR1 as LNHDA and CDR2 as SQIVND (reference sequence). The CDR3 covers 16 residues. CDR3 residues: CASSIPGAISGNTIYF. CDR3 in DNA: TGTGCCAGTAGTATACCCGGGGCTATTTCTGGAAACACCATATATTTT.

V usage is TRBV11-2 and J usage is TRBJ2-4; D gene uncertain. This CDR3 region has 14 residues. In germline, CDR1 is SGHAT, CDR2 FQNNGV. Trimming stripped 3 bases from V and 9 bases from J, with 15 bases between. CDR3 DNA: TGTGCCAGCAGCTTGGGTCGGAGTGGTTTCATTCAGTACTTC. It codes for CASSLGRSGFIQYF. The whole variable domain, remainder taken from reference TRBV11-2 and TRBJ2-4, is EAGVAQSPRYKIIEKRQSVAFWCNPISGHATLYWYQQILGQGPKLLIQFQNNGVVDDSQLPKDRFSAERLKGVDSTLKIQPAKLEDSAVYLCASSLGRSGFIQYFGAGTRLSVL.

The chain couples TRBV30 to TRBJ2-5, with D possibly being TRBD1 (6 bases). CDR3 size: 14 residues. Germline V gene sequence: CDR1 GTSNPN, CDR2 SVGIG (reference sequence). Trimming took off 2 bases at V and 3 bases at J, with 13 bases between the two ends. The CDR3 DNA reads as TGTGCCTGGAGTACTCTAAGGGGGAAAGAGACCCAGTACTTC. It is translated as CAWSTLRGKETQYF.

CDR3 amino acids: CASSLDATGLGSEAFF. In nucleotides, the CDR3 is TGCGCCAGCAGCTTGGACGCGACAGGCCTCGGGTCTGAAGCTTTCTTT. The V and J genes are TRBV5-1 and TRBJ1-1; tentative D call: TRBD1 (6 bases). The length of the CDR3 is 16 residues. With 0 bases removed from V and 6 bases from J, the gap between germline ends came to 18 bases. In germline, CDR1 is SGHRS, CDR2 YFSETQ.

The V call is TRBV19, the J call TRBJ1-4; D unresolved. V was shortened by 6 bases and J by 3 bases, with 14 bases between the two germline ends. The germline gives CDR1 LNHDA, CDR2 SQIVND (reference sequence). The CDR3 length is 15 residues. The CDR3 loop is CASREGSHANEKLFF. Here the CDR3 DNA reads TGTGCCAGTAGGGAGGGATCTCATGCTAATGAAAAACTGTTTTTT.

The V call is TRBV6-1, the J call TRBJ1-5; D not resolved. Germline CDR1 reads MNHNS; CDR2 reads SASEGT. The CDR3 totals 14 residues. Trimming removed 2 bases at V and 2 bases at J, with 7 bases between. The CDR3 DNA is TGTGCCAGCAGTGAAATAGGTGGCAATCAGCCCCAGCATTTT. Translating it yields CASSEIGGNQPQHF.

The V gene is TRBV19, the J gene TRBJ1-5, with TRBD1 identical over 11 bases. Trimming took 7 bases from V and 6 from J; bases not matched to a gene: 5. The germline V gene encodes CDR1 LNHDA and CDR2 SQIVND (reference sequence). This CDR3 has 14 amino acids. CDR3 bases: TGTGCCAGTACCGGACAGGGGGCCGGTCAGCCCCAGCATTTT. Translated, it gives CASTGQGAGQPQHF.

The chain recombines TRBV28 with TRBJ1-6, with TRBD1 matching over 7 bases. This CDR3 comprises 16 residues. After removal of 7 bases from V and 3 bases from J, the junction contained 9 bases not matched to a gene. CDR1 and CDR2 from the germline V gene are MDHEN and SYDVKM. CDR3 region: CASILGGGFYNSPLHF. CDR3 in DNA: TGTGCCAGCATCCTAGGGGGCGGCTTCTATAATTCACCCCTCCACTTT.

The chain joins TRBV7-9 to TRBJ1-4; D uncertain. Germline values: CDR1 SEHNR, CDR2 FQNEAQ (reference sequence). V lost 4 bases and J 8 bases, leaving 11 bases between the germline ends. CDR3 length equals 13 residues. The CDR3, as DNA: TGTGCCAGCAGCTCCTCCCAATGGGAAAAACTGTTTTTT. It translates to CASSSSQWEKLFF.

The chain is built from TRBV10-3 and TRBJ1-3; no definite D call. Trimming pared 0 bases from V and 3 bases from J, leaving 0 bases between. This CDR3 contains 12 residues. Germline V gene sequence: CDR1 ENHRY, CDR2 SYGVKD. The CDR3 DNA is TGTGCCATCAGTGAGTCTGGAAACACCATATATTTT. Protein sequence: CAISESGNTIYF.

This clone came up once. The genes are TRBV25-1 and TRBJ2-5; D is possibly TRBD2 (5 bases). V gave up 3 bases and J gave up 0 bases, with 11 bases separating them. Germline CDR1 MGHDK, CDR2 SYGVNS. The CDR3 is made up of 15 amino acids. The chain's CDR3 is CASSDQDWYQETQYF. For the CDR3, the DNA is TGTGCCAGCAGTGACCAGGACTGGTACCAAGAGACCCAGTACTTC.

V and J are TRBV5-6 and TRBJ2-5; TRBD2 agrees at 8 bases. Germline trimming cut 2 bases from V and 1 base from J; bases unmatched to any gene: 7. CDR1 and CDR2 from the germline V gene are SGHDT and YYEEEE. This CDR3 is built from 16 residues. The CDR3 loop is CASSFSGTRVQETQYF. The CDR3 bases are TGTGCCAGCAGCTTCTCCGGGACTAGAGTCCAAGAGACCCAGTACTTC. The full variable domain, its missing parts supplied by reference TRBV5-6 and TRBJ2-5, is DAGVTQSPTHLIKTRGQQVTLRCSPKSGHDTVSWYQQALGQGPQFIFQYYEEEERQRGNFPDRFSGHQFPNYSSELNVNALLLGDSALYLCASSFSGTRVQETQYFGPGTRLLVL.

This clone has more than one count but fewer than ten. This chain joins TRBV30 and TRBJ1-5; D not certain. Germline V lookup: CDR1 GTSNPN, CDR2 SVGIG (reference sequence). CDR3 length equals 13 residues. V lost 1 base to trimming and J lost 3 bases, with 7 bases between them. The CDR3 here is CAWSGGINQPQHF. CDR3 DNA: TGTGCCTGGAGTGGCGGAATCAATCAGCCCCAGCATTTT.

This rearrangement joins TRBV7-2 to TRBJ1-5; possible D gene TRBD1, 5 bases. This CDR3 has 14 amino acids. V lost 1 base, J lost 7 bases, and 11 bases lay in between. The germline gives CDR1 SGHTA, CDR2 FQGNSA. The CDR3, as DNA: TGTGCCAGCAGCTTAGGGACATACGGCCAGCCCCAGCATTTT. It translates to CASSLGTYGQPQHF.

The chain is built from TRBV27 and TRBJ2-1; 11 bases map to TRBD2. Per germline, CDR1 MNHEY and CDR2 SMNVEV (reference sequence). CDR3 length: 15 residues. J was trimmed by 2 bases and V by 5 bases; bases with no gene match: 2. The CDR3 spells CASSTLAGAYNEQFF. CDR3 DNA: TGTGCCAGCAGTACACTAGCGGGGGCCTACAATGAGCAGTTCTTC.

Comment on this clone: One end of the junction varies from germline; a read error may be responsible. The CDR3 reads CASSSGQGAFSGNTIYF. Here the CDR3 DNA reads TGTGCTAGCAGCTCAGGGCAGGGGGCCTTCTCTGGAAACACCATATATTTT. The chain uses TRBV7-7 and TRBJ1-3; 8 positions agree with TRBD1. CDR1 is SSHAT, CDR2 FNYEAQ, per germline (reference sequence). The CDR3 length is 17 residues.

This sequence joins TRBV6-5 and TRBJ2-2; D remains unclear. The CDR3 spans 14 residues. CDR1 MNHEY and CDR2 SVGAGI come from the germline V gene. The V gene lost 0 bases and the J gene lost 7 bases, with 9 bases spanning the gap. The CDR3, as DNA: TGTGCCAGCAGTTACTCACCAGAGGTCGGGGAGCTGTTTTTT. This sequence encodes CASSYSPEVGELFF.